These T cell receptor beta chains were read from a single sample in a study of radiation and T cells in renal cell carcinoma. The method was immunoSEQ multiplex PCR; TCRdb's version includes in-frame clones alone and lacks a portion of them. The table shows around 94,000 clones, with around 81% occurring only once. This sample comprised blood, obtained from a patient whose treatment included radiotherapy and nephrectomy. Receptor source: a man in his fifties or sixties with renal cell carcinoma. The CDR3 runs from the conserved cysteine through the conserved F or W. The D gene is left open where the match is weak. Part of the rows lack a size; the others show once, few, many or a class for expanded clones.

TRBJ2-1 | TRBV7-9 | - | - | TGTGCCAGCAGCTTAGTTGGGAATGAGCAGTTCTTC | CASSLVGNEQFF
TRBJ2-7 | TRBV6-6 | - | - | TGTGCCAGCAGTCGCAAACCGGACCCTTCCAACTTC | CASSRKPDPSNF
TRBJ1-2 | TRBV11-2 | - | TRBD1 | TGTGCCAGCAGCTCGGACAGGCAAAATAACTATGGCTACACCTTC | CASSSDRQNNYGYTF
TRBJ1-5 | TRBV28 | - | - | TGTGCCAGCAGTTTATGGGGGACCCCCAATCAGCCCCAGCATTTT | CASSLWGTPNQPQHF
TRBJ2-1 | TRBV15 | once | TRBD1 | TGTGCCACCAGGATTTCCGGGACAGGAAATGAGCAGTTCTTC | CATRISGTGNEQFF
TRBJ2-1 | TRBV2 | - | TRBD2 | TGTGCCAGCAGGAACTGGGGGGGTTCCTACAATGAGCAGTTCTTC | CASRNWGGSYNEQFF
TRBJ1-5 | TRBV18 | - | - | TGTGCCAGCTCACCATTCGGGCCAGATAGCAATCAGCCCCAGCATTTT | CASSPFGPDSNQPQHF
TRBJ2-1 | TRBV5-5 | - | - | TGTGCCAGCAGCTTGATTATACTCAATGAGCAGTTCTTC | CASSLIILNEQFF
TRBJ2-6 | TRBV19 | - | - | TGTGCCAGTAGTATAGGGGTCGGGGCCAACGTCCTGACTTTC | CASSIGVGANVLTF
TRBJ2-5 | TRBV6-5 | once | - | TGTGCCAGCAGTTACGGAGATCAAGAGACCCAGTACTTC | CASSYGDQETQYF
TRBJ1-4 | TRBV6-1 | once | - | TGTGCCAGCACCTGGTCCGCAACTAATGAAAAACTGTTTTTT | CASTWSATNEKLFF
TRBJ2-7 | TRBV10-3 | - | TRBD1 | TGTGCCAGCAGTGAACCCGGGACAGGGTTCGAGCAGTACTTC | CASSEPGTGFEQYF
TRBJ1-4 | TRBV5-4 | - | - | TGTGCCAGCAGCTTGGAAAGAAGCGTAGCTAATGAAAAACTGTTTTTT | CASSLERSVANEKLFF
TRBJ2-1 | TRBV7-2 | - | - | TGTGCCAGCAGCTTAGCCGGGGCTTCCTACAATGAGCAGTTCTTC | CASSLAGASYNEQFF
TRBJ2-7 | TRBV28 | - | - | TGTGCCAGCAGTTCTCGGGGAGGAGAGCAGTACTTC | CASSSRGGEQYF
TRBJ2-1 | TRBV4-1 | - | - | TGCGCCAGCAGCCCCCTTGGGGATGAGCAGTTCTTC | CASSPLGDEQFF
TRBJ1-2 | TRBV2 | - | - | TGTGCCAGCAGCCGGCTGGAGGGAAACTATGGCTACACCTTC | CASSRLEGNYGYTF
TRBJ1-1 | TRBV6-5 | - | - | TGTGCCAGCCGTGGTTGGACAACTAACACTGAAGCTTTCTTT | CASRGWTTNTEAFF
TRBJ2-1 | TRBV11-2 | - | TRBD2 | TGTGCCAGCAGCTTGACAAGCGGGAGGGCCTTTGAGCAGTTCTTC | CASSLTSGRAFEQFF
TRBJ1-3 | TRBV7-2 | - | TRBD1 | TGTGCCAGCAGCTTAGGCGGACAGGGGACCACCATATATTTT | CASSLGGQGTTIYF
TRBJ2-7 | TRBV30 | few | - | TGTGCCTGGAGTATTACCTCCTACGAGCAGTACTTC | CAWSITSYEQYF
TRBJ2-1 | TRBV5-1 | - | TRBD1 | TGCGCCAGCAGCGAACCGGGACAGGATGAGCAGTTCTTC | CASSEPGQDEQFF
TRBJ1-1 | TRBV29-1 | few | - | TGCAGCGTTGAATTGGGCGACACTGAAGCTTTCTTT | CSVELGDTEAFF
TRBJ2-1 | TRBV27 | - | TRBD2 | TGTGCCAGCAGTCCCGCCCGGCTAGCGGGGGCAAATGAGCAGTTCTTC | CASSPARLAGANEQFF
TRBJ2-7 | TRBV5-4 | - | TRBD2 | TGTGCCAGCAGCGAGACCGGGACTAGCTACGAGCAGTACTTC | CASSETGTSYEQYF
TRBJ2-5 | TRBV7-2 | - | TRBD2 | TGTGCCAGCAGCTACACTAGCGGGGGGGACGAGACCCAGTACTTC | CASSYTSGGDETQYF
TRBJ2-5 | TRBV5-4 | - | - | TGTGCCAGCAGCTTGGAGACGCCTATAAAAGAGACCCAGTACTTC | CASSLETPIKETQYF
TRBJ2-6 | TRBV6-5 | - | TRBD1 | TGTGCCAGCAGTCCACAGGGGGTCGGGGCCAACGTCCTGACTTTC | CASSPQGVGANVLTF